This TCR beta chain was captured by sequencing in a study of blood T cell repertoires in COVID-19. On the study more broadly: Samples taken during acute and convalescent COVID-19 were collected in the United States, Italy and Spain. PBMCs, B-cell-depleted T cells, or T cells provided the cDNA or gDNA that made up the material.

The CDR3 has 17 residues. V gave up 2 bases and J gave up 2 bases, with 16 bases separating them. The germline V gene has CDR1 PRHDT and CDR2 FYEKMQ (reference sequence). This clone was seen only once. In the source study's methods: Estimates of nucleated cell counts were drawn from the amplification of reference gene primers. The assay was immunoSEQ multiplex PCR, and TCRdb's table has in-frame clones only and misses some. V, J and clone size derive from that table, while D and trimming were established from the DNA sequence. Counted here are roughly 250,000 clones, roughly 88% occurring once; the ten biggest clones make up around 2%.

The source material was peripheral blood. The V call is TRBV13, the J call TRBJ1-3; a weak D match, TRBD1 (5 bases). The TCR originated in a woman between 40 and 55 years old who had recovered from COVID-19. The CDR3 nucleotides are TGTGCCAGCAGCTTAAGTGGGCAGGGCTGGCCTGGAAACACCATATATTTT. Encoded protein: CASSLSGQGWPGNTIYF.